Listed below are T cell receptor beta chains from one sample, sequenced in a study of radiotherapy plus CTLA-4 blockade in lung cancer. The assay was immunoSEQ multiplex PCR, and TCRdb's table has in-frame clones only and misses some. This sample has over 80,000 clones; approximately 83% occur once, and the top ten carry 0.84%. The specimen was peripheral blood, collected from a patient treated with radiotherapy plus ipilimumab. The receptors stem from a human donor with non-small cell lung cancer who had stable disease on radiotherapy plus ipilimumab. The CDR3 runs from the conserved cysteine through the conserved F or W. Fields, in order: V gene, D gene, clone size, J gene, CDR3 DNA, CDR3 protein. D genes are given only for firm matches. Clone size is stated in some rows and not others, as once, few, many or a class when expanded.

TRBV7-9	NA	NA	TRBJ1-4	TGTGCCAGCAGCACCGGACAGTCCGCAACTAATGAAAAACTGTTTTTT	CASSTGQSATNEKLFF
TRBV7-2	NA	NA	TRBJ2-5	TGTGCCAGCAGCCCCTCGAACGGCATGACCCAGTACTTC	CASSPSNGMTQYF
TRBV7-2	TRBD2	NA	TRBJ2-1	TGTGCCAGCAGTTTAGCGGGGGGACCTTACAATGAGCAGTTCTTC	CASSLAGGPYNEQFF
TRBV7-2	NA	once	TRBJ2-5	TGTGCCAGCAGCCCCCACCCGGGGGCTGAGGAGACCCAGTACTTC	CASSPHPGAEETQYF
TRBV10-3	NA	NA	TRBJ1-4	TGTGCCATCAGTGAAGGGCATCTGGATGAAAAACTGTTTTTT	CAISEGHLDEKLFF
TRBV7-9	NA	NA	TRBJ2-1	TGTGCCAGCAGCCAAGAAGCGGGTTGGGGGAATGAGCAGTTCTTC	CASSQEAGWGNEQFF
TRBV29-1	TRBD1	NA	TRBJ1-3	TGCAGCGTGGGACAGGGCTTGACTGGAAACACCATATATTTT	CSVGQGLTGNTIYF
TRBV5-6	NA	once	TRBJ2-3	TGTGCCAGCAGCTTGGGGGGGCTTGGCACAGATACGCAGTATTTT	CASSLGGLGTDTQYF
TRBV25-1	NA	NA	TRBJ2-3	TGTGCCAGCAGTGAATCTAGGGGTACGCAGTATTTT	CASSESRGTQYF
TRBV2	NA	NA	TRBJ1-5	TGTGCCAGCAGTCCGGACAGCCAGATGCCCCAGCATTTT	CASSPDSQMPQHF
TRBV19	NA	NA	TRBJ1-2	TGTGCCAGTAGTATTGGGCCACAAGTTTCTTATGGCTACACCTTC	CASSIGPQVSYGYTF
TRBV18	NA	NA	TRBJ2-1	TGTGCCAGCTCACCTACAGACAATGAGCAGTTCTTC	CASSPTDNEQFF
TRBV6-1	TRBD1	once	TRBJ1-1	TGTGCCAGCAGTGCCAGGGGGGCGAACACTGAAGCTTTCTTT	CASSARGANTEAFF
TRBV11-2	NA	NA	TRBJ2-7	TGTGCCAGCCGGCCTTCAGCCTCAACCTACGAGCAGTACTTC	CASRPSASTYEQYF
TRBV10-3	TRBD1	NA	TRBJ1-5	TGTGCCATCAGCCGGACAGGGGGTCAGCCCCAGCATTTT	CAISRTGGQPQHF
TRBV5-1	NA	NA	TRBJ2-7	TGCGCCAGCAGCTTTCTCTCCGGCAGGGGATCCTACGAGCAGTACTTC	CASSFLSGRGSYEQYF
TRBV10-2	NA	NA	TRBJ1-4	TGCGCCAGCAGTGTGGGTGAAAAACTGTTTTTT	CASSVGEKLFF
TRBV11-2	TRBD2	NA	TRBJ2-2	TGTGCCAGCAGCTTACTAGCGGGAAACACCGGGGAGCTGTTTTTT	CASSLLAGNTGELFF
TRBV6-1	TRBD1	NA	TRBJ2-7	TGTGCCAGCAGTGACCCTGACAGGGTCGAGCAGTACTTC	CASSDPDRVEQYF
TRBV30	NA	NA	TRBJ1-2	TGTGCCTCTATTAGCGATGGCTACACCTTC	CASISDGYTF
TRBV28	NA	NA	TRBJ2-7	TGTGCCAGCGGGACTCCTCCCTACGAGCAGTACTTC	CASGTPPYEQYF
TRBV5-4	NA	NA	TRBJ2-7	TGTGCCAGCAGCTTGGCCGCAGGATCCGGATACGAGCAGTACTTC	CASSLAAGSGYEQYF